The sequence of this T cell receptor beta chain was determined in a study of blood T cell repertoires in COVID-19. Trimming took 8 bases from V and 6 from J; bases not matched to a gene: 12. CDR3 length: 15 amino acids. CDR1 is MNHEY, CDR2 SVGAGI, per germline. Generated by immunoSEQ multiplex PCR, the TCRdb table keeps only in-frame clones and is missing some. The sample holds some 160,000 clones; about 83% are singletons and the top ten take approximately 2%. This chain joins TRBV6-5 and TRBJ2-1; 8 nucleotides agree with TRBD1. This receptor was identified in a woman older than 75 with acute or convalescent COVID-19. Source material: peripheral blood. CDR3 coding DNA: TGTGCCAGCCGATTCGACAGGGGACTTTCCAATGAGCAGTTCTTC. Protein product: CASRFDRGLSNEQFF.